This record looks at one T cell receptor beta chain sequence and its context. The data belong to a study of blood T cell repertoires in COVID-19. About the study: The origin of the acute and convalescent COVID-19 samples was the United States, Italy and Spain. T cells, B-cell-depleted T cells, or PBMCs supplied cDNA or gDNA.

Deletions cut 5 bases from V and 2 bases from J, with 7 bases between. Germline V gene sequence: CDR1 SGHTA, CDR2 FQGNSA. The CDR3 length is 13 residues. Under the authors' procedure: Counts of nucleated cells, estimated from reference gene primer amplification, were obtained. Clones were sequenced by immunoSEQ multiplex PCR, and TCRdb holds only the in-frame ones, with some missing. Clonal size and the V and J genes are those of that table, whereas D and trimming came from the DNA. The sample consists of a few hundred thousand clones, around 81% of them appearing once. The receptor comes from a human donor in a cohort sampled during active COVID-19. The gene calls are TRBV7-2 and TRBJ2-1; tentatively, D is TRBD2 (6 bases). The sequenced material came from peripheral blood. CDR3 sequence reads: CASSAGTYNEQFF. The CDR3 DNA reads as TGTGCCAGCAGCGCGGGGACCTACAATGAGCAGTTCTTC.